This T cell receptor (beta chain) was captured by sequencing in a study of T cell responses to AZD1222 COVID-19 vaccine. Trimming took 0 bases from V and 7 from J, leaving 5 bases between them. This CDR3 has 11 residues. Germline CDR1 reads SGHRS; CDR2 reads YFSETQ. Notes on this clone: Its antigen is not identified.

General study points: Donors were mostly white British, more females; clonal diversity possibly underestimated. Seropositivity was recorded at baseline in only a handful of AZD1222 recipients. Increased Spike-specific TCR breadth and depth were observed after two AZD1222 doses.

Only in-frame clones appear in the TCRdb table, and some are missing; sequencing was by immunoSEQ multiplex PCR. This sample has some 160,000 clones, with 85% to 95% found just once. The chain uses TRBV5-1 and TRBJ2-7; D remains ambiguous. The receptor was isolated from an adult in good health. The starting material was peripheral blood, obtained on day 0 of AZD1222 vaccination. The CDR3 nucleotides read TGCGCCAGCAGCTTGGTCGGGGAGCAGTACTTC. This codes for CASSLVGEQYF.